A selection of T cell receptor beta chains follows, all from one sample in a study of blood T cell repertoires in COVID-19. The data were produced by immunoSEQ multiplex PCR, yet TCRdb's version contains in-frame clones alone and is incomplete. The table shows under 250,000 clones, with 65% to 90% occurring only once. Specimen: peripheral blood. The receptor source for this set is a woman aged 65 to 85 with COVID-19, enrolled during active disease. The CDR3 runs from the conserved cysteine through the conserved F or W. D genes are given only for firm matches. Not every row has a clone size; where given, it reads once, few, many or a size class.

clone size,J gene,D gene,V gene,CDR3 DNA,CDR3 protein
NA,TRBJ1-1,NA,TRBV6-2/TRBV6-3,TGTGCCAGCAGTTACGGGACACCAAACACTGAAGCTTTCTTT,CASSYGTPNTEAFF
NA,TRBJ1-1,TRBD1,TRBV19,TGTGCCAGTAGTATTGACAGGGGGCCGGGCACTGAAGCTTTCTTT,CASSIDRGPGTEAFF
NA,TRBJ1-6,TRBD1,TRBV30,TGTGCCTGGAGCCCGGGACAGTATTCACCCCTCCACTTT,CAWSPGQYSPLHF
NA,TRBJ2-3,TRBD2,TRBV9,TGTGCCAGCAGCCCGCCCTTAATTAGCGGGAGAGGGACAGATACGCAGTATTTT,CASSPPLISGRGTDTQYF
NA,TRBJ1-5,NA,TRBV18,TGTGCCAGCTCACCATTCCTCAATCAGCCCCAGCATTTT,CASSPFLNQPQHF
NA,TRBJ2-7,NA,TRBV19,TGTGCCAGTAGCTTCCGGGTGCTAACCGAGCAGTACTTC,CASSFRVLTEQYF
NA,TRBJ1-1,TRBD1,TRBV27,TGTGCCAGCAGTCACCACAGTGGCCGACAGGGGGGCACTGAAGCTTTCTTT,CASSHHSGRQGGTEAFF
NA,TRBJ2-1,TRBD2,TRBV5-5,TGTGCCAGCAGCTTTGGCGGGGGGCCTGGCAATGAGCAGTTCTTC,CASSFGGGPGNEQFF
NA,TRBJ2-1,TRBD1,TRBV25-1,TGTGCCAGCAGTCAAGACAGGGGGCGTTACAATGAGCAGTTCTTC,CASSQDRGRYNEQFF
NA,TRBJ2-5,TRBD1,TRBV30,TGTGCCTGGGGTCCGGGACAGAGAGAAGAGACCCAGTACTTC,CAWGPGQREETQYF
NA,TRBJ2-1,NA,TRBV28,TGTGCCAGCAGCCCAGCTACTTATCAGGGGTTCTTC,CASSPATYQGFF
NA,TRBJ1-1,TRBD1,TRBV6-5,TGTGCCAGCAGGACGACAGGGGGTTCGAACACTGAAGCTTTCTTT,CASRTTGGSNTEAFF
once,TRBJ1-5,NA,TRBV6-6,TGTGCCAGCAGTTCTGTTTCAGGGAAACGTCAGCCCCAGCATTTT,CASSSVSGKRQPQHF
once,TRBJ2-1,NA,TRBV30,TGTGCCTGGCTAAAGGCCCCACAGATCTACAATGAGCAGTTCTTC,CAWLKAPQIYNEQFF
NA,TRBJ1-1,NA,TRBV6-5,TGTGCCAGCAGTCCCCGGTTAAAAGGGGGAGCTTTCTTT,CASSPRLKGGAFF
NA,TRBJ1-2,TRBD1,TRBV29-1,TGCAGCGTTGACCCATTAAAGACGGGACAGATTACCTATGGCTACACCTTC,CSVDPLKTGQITYGYTF
once,TRBJ1-3,NA,TRBV6-5,TGTGCCAGCAGACGGACAGTCTCTGGAAACACCATATATTTT,CASRRTVSGNTIYF
NA,TRBJ2-2,TRBD1,TRBV11-2,TGTGCCAGCAGCTTATCCCCCGGGACAGCGAACACCGGGGAGCTGTTTTTT,CASSLSPGTANTGELFF
NA,TRBJ1-1,TRBD1,TRBV2,TGTGCCAGCAGTGATCAAAGGACAGGGGTAACTGAAGCTTTCTTT,CASSDQRTGVTEAFF
NA,TRBJ2-1,TRBD2,TRBV4-1,TGCGCCAGCAGCCAAGATGTCCTAGCGGGAGTGAGTAATGAGCAGTTCTTC,CASSQDVLAGVSNEQFF
few,TRBJ1-2,TRBD1,TRBV19,TGTGCCAGTAGTATCGCAAGGGACAGGGGGACTATCTATGGCTACACCTTC,CASSIARDRGTIYGYTF
NA,TRBJ1-6,NA,TRBV7-2,TGTGCCAGCAGCTTACGAGGCTCCACCCTCCACTTT,CASSLRGSTLHF
NA,TRBJ1-6,TRBD1,TRBV7-9,TGTGCCAGCAGCTTAGACAGAACAGGGGCCAATTCACCCCTCCACTTT,CASSLDRTGANSPLHF
NA,TRBJ1-1,NA,TRBV29-1,TGCAGCGTCCCAGGACGGGGGGGAACTGAAGCTTTCTTT,CSVPGRGGTEAFF
NA,TRBJ1-3,NA,TRBV11-3,TGTGCCAGCAGCGGGCGACAATCCTCTGGAAACACCATATATTTT,CASSGRQSSGNTIYF
NA,TRBJ2-6,NA,TRBV19,TGTGCCAGTAGTACTAGGGCTCCAGGGGCCATCTCTGGGGCCAACGTCCTGACTTTC,CASSTRAPGAISGANVLTF
NA,TRBJ1-6,NA,TRBV9,TGTGCCAGCGGCCCCCGCCACCACAATTCACCCCTCCACTTT,CASGPRHHNSPLHF
NA,TRBJ1-2,NA,TRBV6-2/TRBV6-3,TGTGCCAGCAACCCAGGACAGCCGGTAGGGTATGGCTACACCTTC,CASNPGQPVGYGYTF
NA,TRBJ1-1,NA,TRBV15,TGTGCCACCAGCAGAGAAGTCGTCGGGACTGAAGCTTTCTTT,CATSREVVGTEAFF
NA,TRBJ1-4,NA,TRBV7-2,TGTGCCAGCAGCCAAACCGGGGAAAAACTGTTTTTT,CASSQTGEKLFF
NA,TRBJ2-7,TRBD1,TRBV18,TGTGCCAGCTCACACGGGACAGGGGGCGCCTACGAGCAGTACTTC,CASSHGTGGAYEQYF
few,TRBJ1-2,TRBD1,TRBV4-3,TGCGCCAGCAGCCAGACCGGGACAGGTGGCTACACCTTC,CASSQTGTGGYTF
NA,TRBJ2-1,NA,TRBV5-1,TGCGCCAGCAGCTTGGTGGCTAGCCGCAGAGACAATGAGCAGTTCTTC,CASSLVASRRDNEQFF
NA,TRBJ1-1,NA,TRBV14,TGTGCCAGCAGCTTCCGGGACTTTCCAAACACTGAAGCTTTCTTT,CASSFRDFPNTEAFF
NA,TRBJ2-2,TRBD1,TRBV19,TGTGCCAGTAGATTACGGACAGGAGTTAACACCGGGGAGCTGTTTTTT,CASRLRTGVNTGELFF
once,TRBJ2-1,NA,TRBV7-2,TGTGCCAGCAGCTTCCTAAGGAGTCTCAATGAGCAGTTCTTC,CASSFLRSLNEQFF
NA,TRBJ1-1,NA,TRBV7-6,TGTGCCAGCAGCTTAGAGTCGGTTTCGATGAACACTGAAGCTTTCTTT,CASSLESVSMNTEAFF
NA,TRBJ1-4,TRBD1,TRBV4-3,TGCGCCAGCAGCCAGCCCGGGACAGCAACTAATGAAAAACTGTTTTTT,CASSQPGTATNEKLFF
NA,TRBJ1-3,TRBD1,TRBV5-1,TGCGCCAGCAGCTATACAGGGGATGACGGAAACACCATATATTTT,CASSYTGDDGNTIYF
few,TRBJ2-2,NA,TRBV6-2/TRBV6-3,TGTGCCAGCAGTTACTCAAGCCCTAACACCGGGGAGCTGTTTTTT,CASSYSSPNTGELFF
NA,TRBJ1-2,NA,TRBV30,TGTGCCTGGAGTGTAACAGGTTATGGCTACACCTTC,CAWSVTGYGYTF